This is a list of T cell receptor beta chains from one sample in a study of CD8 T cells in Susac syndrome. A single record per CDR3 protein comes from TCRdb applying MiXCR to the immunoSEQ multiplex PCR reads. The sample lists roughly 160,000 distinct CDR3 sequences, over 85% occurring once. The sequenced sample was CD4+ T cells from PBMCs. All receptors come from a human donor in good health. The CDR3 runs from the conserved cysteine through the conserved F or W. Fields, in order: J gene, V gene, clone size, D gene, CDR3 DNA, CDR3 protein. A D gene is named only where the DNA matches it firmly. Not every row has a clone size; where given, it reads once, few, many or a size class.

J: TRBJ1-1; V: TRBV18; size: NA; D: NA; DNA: TGTGCCAGCTCCCAGGGTCGGGGCCAAGAAGCTTTCTTT; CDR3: CASSQGRGQEAFF
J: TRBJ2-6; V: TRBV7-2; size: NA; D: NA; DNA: TGTGCCAGCAGCTTAGGGATCAGGGGTAGCTGGGCCAACGTCCTGACTTTC; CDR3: CASSLGIRGSWANVLTF
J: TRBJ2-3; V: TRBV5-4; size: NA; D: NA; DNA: TGTGCCAGCAGCTTTACAGGGTCAGATACGCAGTATTTT; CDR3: CASSFTGSDTQYF
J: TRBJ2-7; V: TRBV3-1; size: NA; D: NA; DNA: TGTGCCAGCAGCCGTGACTCGGCCTCCTACGAGCAGTACTTC; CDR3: CASSRDSASYEQYF
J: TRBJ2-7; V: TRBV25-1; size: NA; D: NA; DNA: TGTGCCAGCAGTGGGTTCTCCTACGAGCAGTACTTC; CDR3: CASSGFSYEQYF
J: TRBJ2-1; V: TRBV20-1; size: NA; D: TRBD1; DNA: TGCAGTGCTAGCGGACAGGTCCCGATCAATGAGCAGTTCTTC; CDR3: CSASGQVPINEQFF
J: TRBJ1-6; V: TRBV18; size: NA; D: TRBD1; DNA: TGTGCCAGCTCACCAGGGACAGGGGCGGGACCCCTCCACTTT; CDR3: CASSPGTGAGPLHF
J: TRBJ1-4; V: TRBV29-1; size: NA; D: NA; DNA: TGCAGCGTTGGGTTACCATCAACTAATGAAAAACTGTTTTTT; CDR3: CSVGLPSTNEKLFF
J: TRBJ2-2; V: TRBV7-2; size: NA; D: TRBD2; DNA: TGTGCCAGCAGGCGGGGGGACACCGGGGAGCTGTTTTTT; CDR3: CASRRGDTGELFF
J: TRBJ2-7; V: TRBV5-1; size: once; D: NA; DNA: TGCGCCAGCTCTACAGGGTTTGTGGGTCTCGACTACGAGCAGTACTTC; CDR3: CASSTGFVGLDYEQYF
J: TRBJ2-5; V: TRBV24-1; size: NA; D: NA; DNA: TGTGCCACCAGTGATCCCTCCCGCCGGGAGACCCAGTACTTC; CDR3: CATSDPSRRETQYF
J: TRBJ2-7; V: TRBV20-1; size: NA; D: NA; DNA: TGCAGTGCTAGTCTAGGGGCCTACGAGCAGTACTTC; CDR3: CSASLGAYEQYF
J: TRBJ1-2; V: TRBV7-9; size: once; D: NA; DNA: TGTGCCAGCAGCTTAGCGTGGTCGGACGGCTACACCTTC; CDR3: CASSLAWSDGYTF
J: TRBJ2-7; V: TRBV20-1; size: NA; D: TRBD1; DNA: TGCAGTGCTAGTTCGACAGGGACGGAAGAGCAGTACTTC; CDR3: CSASSTGTEEQYF
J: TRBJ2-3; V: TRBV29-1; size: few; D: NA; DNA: TGCAGCGTTGACGGGGGCGCAGATACGCAGTATTTT; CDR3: CSVDGGADTQYF
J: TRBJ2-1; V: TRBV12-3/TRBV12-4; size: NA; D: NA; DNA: TGTGCCAGCAGTTTAATGGAGGGGCGTGAGCAGTTCTTC; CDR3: CASSLMEGREQFF
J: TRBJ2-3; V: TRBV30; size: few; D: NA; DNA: TGTGCCTGGAGTAGAGAAGGATTAGGTACGCAGTATTTT; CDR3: CAWSREGLGTQYF
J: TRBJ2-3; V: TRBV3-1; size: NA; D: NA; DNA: TGTGCCAGCACGGGACCCCATACAGATACGCAGTATTTT; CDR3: CASTGPHTDTQYF
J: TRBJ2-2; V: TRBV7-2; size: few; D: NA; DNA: TGTGCCAGCAGCTTGAACACCGGGGAGCTGTTTTTT; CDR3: CASSLNTGELFF
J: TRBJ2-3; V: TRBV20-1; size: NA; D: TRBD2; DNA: TGCAGTGCTAGAGCACTAGCGGGGGGCACAGATACGCAGTATTTT; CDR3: CSARALAGGTDTQYF
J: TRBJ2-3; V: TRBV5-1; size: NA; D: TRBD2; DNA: TGCGCCAGCAGCTCCCCCAGCGGGGGGACGCAGTATTTT; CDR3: CASSSPSGGTQYF
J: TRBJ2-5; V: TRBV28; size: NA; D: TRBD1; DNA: TGTGCCAGCACGAAAAGAGGGGACAGGGGAGTATTAAGGGGAGAGACCCAGTACTTC; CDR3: CASTKRGDRGVLRGETQYF
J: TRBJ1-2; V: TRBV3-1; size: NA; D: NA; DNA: TGTGCCAGCAGCCAAGGCTCTGGGGGGCTGGATGGCTACACCTTC; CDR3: CASSQGSGGLDGYTF
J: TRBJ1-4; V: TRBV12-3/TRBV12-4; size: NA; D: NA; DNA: TGTGCCAGCAGTTTAGTGAGGGAGAAACTGTTTTTT; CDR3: CASSLVREKLFF
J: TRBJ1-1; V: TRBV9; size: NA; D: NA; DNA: TGTGCCAGCAGCTCCGGGGGTAACACTGAAGCTTTCTTT; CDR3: CASSSGGNTEAFF
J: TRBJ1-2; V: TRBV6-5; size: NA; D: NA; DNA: TGTGCCAGCAGCGCCCGGACAGAGGACTATGGCTACACCTTC; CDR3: CASSARTEDYGYTF
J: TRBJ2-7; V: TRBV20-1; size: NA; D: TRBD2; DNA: TGCAGTGCTTACGGGGGGTCCTACGAGCAGTACTTC; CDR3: CSAYGGSYEQYF
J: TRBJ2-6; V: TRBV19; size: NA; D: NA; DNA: TGTGCCAGTAGCGGCCTACAGTCAACTGGGGCCAACGTCCTGACTTTC; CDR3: CASSGLQSTGANVLTF
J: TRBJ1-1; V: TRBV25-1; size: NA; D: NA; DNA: TGTGCCAGCAGTGATCCAAACATGAACACTGAAGCTTTCTTT; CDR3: CASSDPNMNTEAFF
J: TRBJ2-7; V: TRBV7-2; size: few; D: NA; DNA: TGTGCCAGCAGCTTAGTGACCTACGAGCAGTACTTC; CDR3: CASSLVTYEQYF
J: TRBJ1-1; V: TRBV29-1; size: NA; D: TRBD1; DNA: TGCAGCGTTGGGGGACAGGGGACGGGAGCTTTCTTT; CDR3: CSVGGQGTGAFF
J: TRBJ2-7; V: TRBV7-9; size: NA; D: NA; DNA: TGTGCCAGCGGCCAGAGCCGATCCTACGAGCAGTACTTC; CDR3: CASGQSRSYEQYF
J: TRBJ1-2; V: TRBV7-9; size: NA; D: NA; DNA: TGTGCCAGCAGCACAGCGAACTATGGCTACACCTTC; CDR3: CASSTANYGYTF
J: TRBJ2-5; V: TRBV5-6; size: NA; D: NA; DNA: TGTGCCAGCAGCTTGGATCCCGGATGGGTGAGCAACTACGAGACCCAGTACTTC; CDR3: CASSLDPGWVSNYETQYF
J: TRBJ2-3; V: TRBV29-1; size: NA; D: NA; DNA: TGCAGCGTGGAAACAGGTTCTAGCACAGATACGCAGTATTTT; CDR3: CSVETGSSTDTQYF
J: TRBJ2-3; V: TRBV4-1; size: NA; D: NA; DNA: TGCGCCAGCAGCCAAGTTGGCAGGGCCTACGGCACAGATACGCAGTATTTT; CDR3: CASSQVGRAYGTDTQYF
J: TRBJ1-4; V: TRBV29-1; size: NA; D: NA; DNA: TGCAGCGTTTCCGGACTGGCTAATGAAAAACTGTTTTTT; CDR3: CSVSGLANEKLFF
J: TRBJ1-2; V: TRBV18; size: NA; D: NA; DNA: TGTGCCAGCTCACCAACCGGGGGGGATGGCTACACCTTC; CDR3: CASSPTGGDGYTF
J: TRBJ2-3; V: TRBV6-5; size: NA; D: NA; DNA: TGTGCCAGCAGTTGGACGAGGGCCGCGGGAGATACGCAGTATTTT; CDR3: CASSWTRAAGDTQYF
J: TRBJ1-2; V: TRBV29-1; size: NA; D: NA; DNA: TGCAGCGTTGAACCGGGGGGGGGCTATGGCTACACCTTC; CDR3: CSVEPGGGYGYTF
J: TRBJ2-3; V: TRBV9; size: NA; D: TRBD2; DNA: TGTGCCAGCAGCGTTGAGCGGGAGGGGGATACGCAGTATTTT; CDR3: CASSVEREGDTQYF
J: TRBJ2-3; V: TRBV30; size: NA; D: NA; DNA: TGTGCCTGGAGTGCCACGGGACTCACAGATACGCAGTATTTT; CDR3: CAWSATGLTDTQYF
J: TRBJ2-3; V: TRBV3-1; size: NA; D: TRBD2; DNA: TGTGCCAGCAGCCCGGGACTAGACGGAGCAGATACGCAGTATTTT; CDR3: CASSPGLDGADTQYF
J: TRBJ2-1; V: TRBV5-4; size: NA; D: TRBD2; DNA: TGTGCCAGCAGCTTGGGTAGCGGGGGGAACTTCTACAATGAGCAGTTCTTC; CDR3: CASSLGSGGNFYNEQFF
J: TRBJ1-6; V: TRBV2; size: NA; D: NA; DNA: TGTGCCAGCAACCGGGACGGAAATTCACCCCTCCACTTT; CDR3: CASNRDGNSPLHF
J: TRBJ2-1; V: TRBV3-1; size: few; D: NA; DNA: TGTGCCAGCAGCCGGACGGTCAGCTCCTACAATGAGCAGTTCTTC; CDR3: CASSRTVSSYNEQFF
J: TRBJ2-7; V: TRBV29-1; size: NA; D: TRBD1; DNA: TGCAGCGTGCAGGGACAGTTCTACGAGCAGTACTTC; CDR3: CSVQGQFYEQYF